Each of the 7 T cell receptor beta chains below was sequenced from the same sample in a study of regulatory and conventional T cells in RAG deficiency. Blood CD4+ CD25-low CD127-high conventional T cells supplied the genomic DNA template. Data came from immunoSEQ multiplex PCR; TCRdb stores just in-frame clones and leaves some out. The data show around 22,000 clones, 90% to 95% seen once. The data also belong to a second study, concerning regulatory T cells. From that study: The PCR used 52 TRBV and 13 TRBJ primers.

The sequencing sample was made of CD4+ T cells sorted from blood. The receptors come from a human donor in good health.

The V call is TRBV11-3, the J call TRBJ2-5, with D perhaps being TRBD1 or TRBD2 (6 bases each). Germline V CDR1 and CDR2: SGHNT, YENEEA. The ends were cut back, 5 bases at V and 5 bases at J, with 12 bases in the middle. The CDR3 runs 13 residues. CDR3 amino acids: CASSLVGGETQYF. CDR3 DNA sequence: TGTGCCAGCAGCCTAGTAGGGGGGGAGACCCAGTACTTC.

V is TRBV29-1 and J is TRBJ2-5; TRBD2 matches at 11 bases. The J segment lost 2 bases and the V segment lost 5 bases, leaving 7 bases of the junction unmatched. Germline V gene data show CDR1 as SQVTM and CDR2 as ANQGSEA. The CDR3 spans 15 residues. CDR3 sequence: CSVTLAGGYQETQYF. The DNA for the CDR3 is TGCAGCGTTACCCTAGCGGGGGGATATCAAGAGACCCAGTACTTC.

The chain joins TRBV6-1 to TRBJ2-7, with D perhaps given as TRBD1 or TRBD2 (5 bases each). CDR3 length equals 14 residues. Trimming removed 8 bases from V and 3 bases from J, with 17 bases in between. Germline CDR1 is MNHNS and CDR2 is SASEGT. The CDR3 protein is CASWPGANNYEQYF. CDR3 DNA: TGTGCCAGCTGGCCCGGGGCAAATAACTACGAGCAGTACTTC.

The chain uses TRBV19 and TRBJ1-2; a possible D gene is TRBD1 (6 bases). The CDR3 covers 13 residues. V was pared by 8 bases and J by 5 bases, with 15 bases between. CDR1 and CDR2 (germline): LNHDA, SQIVND (reference sequence). CDR3 sequence: CASHRGGRYGYTF. CDR3 in DNA: TGTGCCAGTCATAGGGGGGGCAGATATGGCTACACCTTC.

This chain connects TRBV7-9 to TRBJ1-2; D not resolved. The CDR3 length is 13 residues. Germline CDR1 SEHNR, CDR2 FQNEAQ (reference sequence). Trimming left V 0 bases short and J 4 bases short, with 6 bases between. CDR3 region: CASSLAGVYGYTF. CDR3 nucleotide sequence: TGTGCCAGCAGCTTAGCAGGAGTCTATGGCTACACCTTC. Variable domain in full (rest from reference TRBV7-9 and TRBJ1-2): DTGVSQNPRHKITKRGQNVTFRCDPISEHNRLYWYRQTLGQGPEFLTYFQNEAQLEKSRLLSDRFSAERPKGSFSTLEIQRTEQGDSAMYLCASSLAGVYGYTFGSGTRLTVV.

This chain connects TRBV6-5 to TRBJ1-2, with 9 positions matching TRBD1. This CDR3 is 14 amino acids long. V lost 7 bases, J lost 0 bases, and 3 bases stayed unmatched. In germline, CDR1 is MNHEY, CDR2 SVGAGI. For the CDR3, the DNA is TGTGCCAGCAACCGACAGGGGGCTAACTATGGCTACACCTTC. Its translation is CASNRQGANYGYTF.

In nucleotides, the CDR3 is TGTGCCAGCAGTTATTACGGACAGGAGAATCAGCCCCAGCATTTT. Translating it yields CASSYYGQENQPQHF. The chain links TRBV6-6 to TRBJ1-5; TRBD1 matches at 7 bases. The CDR3 length is 15 residues. V gave up 3 bases and J gave up 4 bases; unmatched junction bases: 6. Germline V gives CDR1 MNHNY, CDR2 SVGAGI (reference sequence).